The clone carrying this T cell receptor beta chain was seen a handful of times. Its antigen is not known. The CDR3 is 13 residues long. With 6 bases removed from V and 5 bases from J, the gap between germline ends came to 13 bases. The germline gives CDR1 SEHNR, CDR2 FQNEAQ (reference sequence). The record originates from a study of T cell responses to AZD1222 COVID-19 vaccine. Study-level points and caveats: The number of AZD1222 recipients seropositive at baseline was only five or six. Per reports, nearly half of all spike-specific TCRs target regions that are unmutated in variants. It was only after the peak T cell response that any repertoires were sampled. Dominant CD4 TCR responses targeted spike regions 160-218 and 743-854.

Clones were sequenced by immunoSEQ multiplex PCR, and TCRdb holds only the in-frame ones, with some missing. The sample contains 150,000 to 200,000 clones, approximately 94% of which appear only once. The chain carries TRBV7-9 and TRBJ1-1; D may be TRBD1 (6 bases). The sequencing used peripheral blood, collected on day 0 of AZD1222 vaccination. The sequence was collected from an adult in good health. CDR3 loop: CASSTKGGTEAFF. The CDR3 DNA reads as TGTGCCAGCAGTACCAAGGGGGGAACTGAAGCTTTCTTT.